The clone carrying this TCR beta chain has just a few counts. Its target is unknown. The sample belongs to a study of identical twins. Overall study results and limits: Out-of-frame sharing of TCR alpha in monozygotic twins was underestimated by models. Fewer insertions were carried by abundant cord blood beta clonotypes, but none was seen in memory repertoires.

A single record per CDR3 protein comes from TCRdb applying MiXCR to the 5' RACE reads. The table has roughly 490,000 distinct CDR3 sequences, roughly 13% seen once; the top ten hold approximately 0.98%. This CDR3 is 12 amino acids long. The germline V gene has CDR1 LGHNT and CDR2 FRNRAP. V lost 5 bases to trimming and J lost 9 bases, with 11 bases between them. Another study also made use of these data, one on yellow fever vaccine responses in identical twins.

This chain uses TRBV12-5 with TRBJ2-1, with D perhaps TRBD2 (7 bases). The sequencing sample was made of CD4+ T cells sorted from blood. The clonotype was recovered from a woman aged 18-35 years in good health. CDR3 loop: CASGRGGGEQFF. CDR3 nucleotides: TGTGCTAGTGGTCGGGGAGGGGGTGAGCAGTTCTTC.